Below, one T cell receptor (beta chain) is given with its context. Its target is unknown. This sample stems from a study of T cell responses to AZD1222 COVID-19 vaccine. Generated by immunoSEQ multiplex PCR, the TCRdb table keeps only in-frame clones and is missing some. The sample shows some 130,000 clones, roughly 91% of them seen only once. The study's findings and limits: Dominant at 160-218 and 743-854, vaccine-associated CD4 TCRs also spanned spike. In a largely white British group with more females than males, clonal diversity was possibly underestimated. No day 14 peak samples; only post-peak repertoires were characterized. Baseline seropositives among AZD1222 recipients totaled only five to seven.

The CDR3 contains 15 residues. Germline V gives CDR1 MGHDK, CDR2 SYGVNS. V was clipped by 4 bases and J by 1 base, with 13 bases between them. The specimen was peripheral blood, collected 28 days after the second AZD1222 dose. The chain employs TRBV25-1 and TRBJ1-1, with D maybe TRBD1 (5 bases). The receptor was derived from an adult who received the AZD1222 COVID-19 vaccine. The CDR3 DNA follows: TGTGCCAGCAGTGGCCGACAGAGAAGGAACACTGAAGCTTTCTTT. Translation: CASSGRQRRNTEAFF.